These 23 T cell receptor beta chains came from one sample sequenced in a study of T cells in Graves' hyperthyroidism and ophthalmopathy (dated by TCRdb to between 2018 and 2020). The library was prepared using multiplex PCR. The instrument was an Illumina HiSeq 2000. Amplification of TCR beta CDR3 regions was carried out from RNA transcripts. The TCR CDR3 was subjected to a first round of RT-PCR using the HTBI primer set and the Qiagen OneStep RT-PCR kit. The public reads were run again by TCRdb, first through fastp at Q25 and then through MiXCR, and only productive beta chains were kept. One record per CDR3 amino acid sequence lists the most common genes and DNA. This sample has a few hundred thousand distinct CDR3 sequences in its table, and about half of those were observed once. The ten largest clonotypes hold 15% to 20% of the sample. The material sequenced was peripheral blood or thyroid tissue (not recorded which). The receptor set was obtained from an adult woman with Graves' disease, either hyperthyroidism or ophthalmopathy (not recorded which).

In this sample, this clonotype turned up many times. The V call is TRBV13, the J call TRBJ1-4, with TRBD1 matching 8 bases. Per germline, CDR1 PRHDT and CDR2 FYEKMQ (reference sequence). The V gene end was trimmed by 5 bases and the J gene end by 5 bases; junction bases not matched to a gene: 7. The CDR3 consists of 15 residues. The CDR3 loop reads CASSIRQGTNEKLFF. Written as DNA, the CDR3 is TGTGCCAGCAGCATACGACAGGGGACCAATGAAAAACTGTTTTTT.

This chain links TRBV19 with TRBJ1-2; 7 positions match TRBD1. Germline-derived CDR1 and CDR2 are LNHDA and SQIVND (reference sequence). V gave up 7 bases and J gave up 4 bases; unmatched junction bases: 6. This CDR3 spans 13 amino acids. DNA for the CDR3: TGTGCCAGTAAATGGGGACAGAGCTATGGCTACACCTTC. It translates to CASKWGQSYGYTF.

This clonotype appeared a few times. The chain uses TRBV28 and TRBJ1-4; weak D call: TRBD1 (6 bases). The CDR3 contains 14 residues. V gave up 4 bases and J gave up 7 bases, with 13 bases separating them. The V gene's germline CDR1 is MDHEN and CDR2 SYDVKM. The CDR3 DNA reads TGTGCCAGCAGTTCAGGAGGGGGAACTGAAAAACTGTTTTTT. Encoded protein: CASSSGGGTEKLFF.

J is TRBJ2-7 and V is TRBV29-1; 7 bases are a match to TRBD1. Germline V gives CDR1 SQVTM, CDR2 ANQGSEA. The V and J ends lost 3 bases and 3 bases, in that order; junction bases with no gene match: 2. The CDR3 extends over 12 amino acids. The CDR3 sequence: CSVDAGGYEQYF. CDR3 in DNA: TGCAGCGTTGACGCAGGGGGCTACGAGCAGTACTTC.

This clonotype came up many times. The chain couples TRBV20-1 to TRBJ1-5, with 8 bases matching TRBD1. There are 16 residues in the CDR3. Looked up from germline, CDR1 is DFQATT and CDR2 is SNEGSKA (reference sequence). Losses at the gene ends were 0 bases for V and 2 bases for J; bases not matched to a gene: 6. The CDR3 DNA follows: TGCAGTGCTAGAGACCCCAGGGGGCTCGGCAATCAGCCCCAGCATTTT. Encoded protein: CSARDPRGLGNQPQHF.

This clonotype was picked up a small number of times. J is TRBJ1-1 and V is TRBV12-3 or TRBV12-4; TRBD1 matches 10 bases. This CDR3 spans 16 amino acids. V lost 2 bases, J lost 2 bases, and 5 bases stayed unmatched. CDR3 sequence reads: CASSLIGTGENTEAFF. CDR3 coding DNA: TGTGCCAGCAGTTTAATTGGGACAGGGGAAAACACTGAAGCTTTCTTT.

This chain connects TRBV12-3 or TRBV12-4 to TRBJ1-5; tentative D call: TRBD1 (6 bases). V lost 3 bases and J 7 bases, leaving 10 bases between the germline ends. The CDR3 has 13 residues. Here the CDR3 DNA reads TGTGCCAGCAGTTTGGGACAAAGACAGCCCCAGCATTTT. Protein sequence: CASSLGQRQPQHF.

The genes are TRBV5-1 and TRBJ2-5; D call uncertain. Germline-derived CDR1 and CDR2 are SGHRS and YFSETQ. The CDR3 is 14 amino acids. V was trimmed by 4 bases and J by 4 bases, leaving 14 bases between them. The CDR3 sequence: CASSPEDTRETQYF. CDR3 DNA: TGCGCCAGCAGCCCGGAAGATACGAGAGAGACCCAGTACTTC. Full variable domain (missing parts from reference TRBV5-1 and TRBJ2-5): KAGVTQTPRYLIKTRGQQVTLSCSPISGHRSVSWYQQTPGQGLQFLFEYFSETQRNKGNFPGRFSGRQFSNSRSEMNVSTLELGDSALYLCASSPEDTRETQYFGPGTRLLVL.

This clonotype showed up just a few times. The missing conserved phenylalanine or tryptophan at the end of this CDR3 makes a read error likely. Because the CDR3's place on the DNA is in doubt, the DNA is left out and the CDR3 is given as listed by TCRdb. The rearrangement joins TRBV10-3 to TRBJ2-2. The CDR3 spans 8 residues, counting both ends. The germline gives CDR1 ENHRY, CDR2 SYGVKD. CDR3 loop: CAITGDYS.

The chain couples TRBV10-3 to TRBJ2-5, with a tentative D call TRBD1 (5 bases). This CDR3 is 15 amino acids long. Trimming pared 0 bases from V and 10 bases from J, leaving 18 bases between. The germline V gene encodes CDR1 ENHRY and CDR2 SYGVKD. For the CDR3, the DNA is TGTGCCATCAGTGAGTCGACTCGGATAGGGGAAGGCCAGTACTTC. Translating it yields CAISESTRIGEGQYF.

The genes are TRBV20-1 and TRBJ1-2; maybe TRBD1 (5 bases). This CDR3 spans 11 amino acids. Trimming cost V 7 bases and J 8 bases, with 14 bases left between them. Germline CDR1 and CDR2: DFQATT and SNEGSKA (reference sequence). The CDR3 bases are TGCAGTGTCCCTGGGCAGGGAGGCTACACCTTC. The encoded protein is CSVPGQGGYTF.

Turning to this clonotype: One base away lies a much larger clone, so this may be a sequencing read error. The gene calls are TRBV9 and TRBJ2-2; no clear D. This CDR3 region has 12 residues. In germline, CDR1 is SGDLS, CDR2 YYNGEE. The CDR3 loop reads CAGSVVPGELFF. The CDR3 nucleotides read TGTGCCGGCAGCGTAGTTCCCGGGGAGCTGTTTTTT. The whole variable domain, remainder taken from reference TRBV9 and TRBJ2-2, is DSGVTQTPKHLITATGQRVTLRCSPRSGDLSVYWYQQSLDQGLQFLIQYYNGEERAKGNILERFSAQQFPDLHSELNLSSLELGDSALYFCAGSVVPGELFFGEGSRLTVL.

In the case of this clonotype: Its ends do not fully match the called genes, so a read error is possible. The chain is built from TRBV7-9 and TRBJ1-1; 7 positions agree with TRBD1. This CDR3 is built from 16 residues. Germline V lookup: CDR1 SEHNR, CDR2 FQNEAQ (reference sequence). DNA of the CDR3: TGCGCCAGCAGCCAAGATGGAGACAGGGTTAACACTGAAGCTTTCTTT. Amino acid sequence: CASSQDGDRVNTEAFF.

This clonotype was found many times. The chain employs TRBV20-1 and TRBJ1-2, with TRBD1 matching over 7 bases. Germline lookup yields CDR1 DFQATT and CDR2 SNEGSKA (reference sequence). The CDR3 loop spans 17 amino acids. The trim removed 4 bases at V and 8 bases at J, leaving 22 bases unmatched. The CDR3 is CSATDRDRRLRLSGYTF. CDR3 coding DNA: TGCAGTGCTACCGACCGGGACAGACGGCTAAGGCTATCGGGCTACACCTTC.

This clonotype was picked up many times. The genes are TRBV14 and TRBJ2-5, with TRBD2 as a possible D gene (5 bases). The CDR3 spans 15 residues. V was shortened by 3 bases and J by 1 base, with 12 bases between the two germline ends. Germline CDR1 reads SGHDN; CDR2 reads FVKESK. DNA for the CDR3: TGTGCCAGCAGCCATCTGGGGAGAACCCAAGAGACCCAGTACTTC. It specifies CASSHLGRTQETQYF.

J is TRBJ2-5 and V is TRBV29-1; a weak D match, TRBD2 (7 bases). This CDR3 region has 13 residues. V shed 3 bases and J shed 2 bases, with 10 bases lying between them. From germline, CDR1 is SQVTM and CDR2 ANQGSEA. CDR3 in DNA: TGCAGCGTTGATGGGGGGGCTCAAGAGACCCAGTACTTC. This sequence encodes CSVDGGAQETQYF.

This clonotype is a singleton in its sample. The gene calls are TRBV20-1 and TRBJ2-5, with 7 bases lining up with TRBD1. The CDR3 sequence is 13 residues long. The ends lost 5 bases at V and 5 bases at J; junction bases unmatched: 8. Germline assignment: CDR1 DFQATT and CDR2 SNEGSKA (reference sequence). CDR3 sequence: CSAPLTGSETQYF. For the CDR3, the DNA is TGCAGTGCTCCGTTGACAGGGTCCGAGACCCAGTACTTC.

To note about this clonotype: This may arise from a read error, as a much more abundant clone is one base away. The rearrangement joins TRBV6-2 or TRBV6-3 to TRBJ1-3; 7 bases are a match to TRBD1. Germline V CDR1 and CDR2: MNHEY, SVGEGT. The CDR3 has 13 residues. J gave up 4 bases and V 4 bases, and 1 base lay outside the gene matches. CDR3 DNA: TGTGCCAGCAGTTCGACAGGGGGAAACACCATATATTTT. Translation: CASSSTGGNTIYF.

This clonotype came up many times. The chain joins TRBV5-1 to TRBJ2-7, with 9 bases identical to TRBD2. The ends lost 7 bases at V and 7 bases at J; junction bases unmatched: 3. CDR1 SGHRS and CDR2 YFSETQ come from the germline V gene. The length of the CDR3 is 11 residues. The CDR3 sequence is CASALAGEQYF. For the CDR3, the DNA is TGCGCCAGCGCCCTAGCGGGGGAGCAGTACTTC.

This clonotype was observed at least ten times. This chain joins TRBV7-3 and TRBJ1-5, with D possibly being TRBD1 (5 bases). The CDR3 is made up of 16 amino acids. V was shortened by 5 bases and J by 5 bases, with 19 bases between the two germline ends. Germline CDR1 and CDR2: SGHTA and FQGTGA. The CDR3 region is CASSPSGAFLYQPQHF. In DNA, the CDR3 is TGTGCCAGCAGCCCGTCCGGGGCATTCCTTTATCAGCCCCAGCATTTT.

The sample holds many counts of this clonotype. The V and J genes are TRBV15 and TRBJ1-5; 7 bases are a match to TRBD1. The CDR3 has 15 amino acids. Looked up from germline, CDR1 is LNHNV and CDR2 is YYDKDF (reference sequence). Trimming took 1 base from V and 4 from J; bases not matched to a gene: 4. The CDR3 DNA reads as TGTGCCACCAGCAGAGGACAGGGAGGGAATCAGCCCCAGCATTTT. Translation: CATSRGQGGNQPQHF.

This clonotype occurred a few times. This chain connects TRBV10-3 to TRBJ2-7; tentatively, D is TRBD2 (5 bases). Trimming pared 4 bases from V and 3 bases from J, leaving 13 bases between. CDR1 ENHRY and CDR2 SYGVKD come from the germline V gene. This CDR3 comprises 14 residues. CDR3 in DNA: TGTGCCATCAGTGGATTGGAGGTTGGCTACGAGCAGTACTTC. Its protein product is CAISGLEVGYEQYF.

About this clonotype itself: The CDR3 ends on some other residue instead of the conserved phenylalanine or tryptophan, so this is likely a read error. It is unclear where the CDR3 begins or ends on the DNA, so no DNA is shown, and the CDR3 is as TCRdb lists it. CDR3 sequence reads: CASSQEAGGWT. The chain carries TRBV3-1 and TRBJ1-3. The CDR3 length is 11 residues, termini included. CDR1 is LGHDT and CDR2 is YNNKEL in the germline V gene (reference sequence).